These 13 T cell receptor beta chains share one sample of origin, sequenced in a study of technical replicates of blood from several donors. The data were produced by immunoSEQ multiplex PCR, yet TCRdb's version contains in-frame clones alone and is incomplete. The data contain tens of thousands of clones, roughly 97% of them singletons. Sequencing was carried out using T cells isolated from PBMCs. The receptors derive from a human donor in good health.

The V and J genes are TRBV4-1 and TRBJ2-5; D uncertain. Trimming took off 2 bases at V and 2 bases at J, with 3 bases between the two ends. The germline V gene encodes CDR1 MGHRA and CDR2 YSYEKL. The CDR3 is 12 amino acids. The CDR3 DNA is TGCGCCAGCAGCCAATTACAAGAGACCCAGTACTTC. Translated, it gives CASSQLQETQYF.

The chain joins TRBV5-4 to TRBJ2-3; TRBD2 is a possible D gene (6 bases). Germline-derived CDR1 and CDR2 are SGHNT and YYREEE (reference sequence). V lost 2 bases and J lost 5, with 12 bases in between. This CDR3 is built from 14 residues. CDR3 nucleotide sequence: TGTGCCAGCAGCTTTTACGGGGGATTAGATACGCAGTATTTT. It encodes CASSFYGGLDTQYF.

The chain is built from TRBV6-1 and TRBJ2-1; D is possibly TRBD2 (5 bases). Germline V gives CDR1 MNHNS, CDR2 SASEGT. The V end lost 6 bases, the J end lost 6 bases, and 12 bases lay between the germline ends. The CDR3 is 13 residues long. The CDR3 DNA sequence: TGTGCCAGCAGCCCTTCCGGAGGCAATGAGCAGTTCTTC. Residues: CASSPSGGNEQFF.

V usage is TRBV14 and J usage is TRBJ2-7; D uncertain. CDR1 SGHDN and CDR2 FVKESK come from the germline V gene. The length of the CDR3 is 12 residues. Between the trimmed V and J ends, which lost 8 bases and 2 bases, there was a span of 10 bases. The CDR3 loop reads CASGPSTYEQYF. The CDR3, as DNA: TGTGCCAGCGGCCCGAGCACCTACGAGCAGTACTTC.

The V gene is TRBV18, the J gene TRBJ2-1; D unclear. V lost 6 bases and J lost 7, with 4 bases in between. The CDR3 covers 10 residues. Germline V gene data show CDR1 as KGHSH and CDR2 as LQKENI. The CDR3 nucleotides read TGTGCCAGCTCGCGTAATGAGCAGTTCTTC. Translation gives CASSRNEQFF.

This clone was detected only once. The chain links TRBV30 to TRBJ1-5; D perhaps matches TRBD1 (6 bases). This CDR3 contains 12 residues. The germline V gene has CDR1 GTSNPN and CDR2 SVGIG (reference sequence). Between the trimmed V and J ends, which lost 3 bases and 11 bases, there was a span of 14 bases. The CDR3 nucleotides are TGTGCCTGGAGCGCCGCCGGGACATCCCAGCATTTT. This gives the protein CAWSAAGTSQHF.

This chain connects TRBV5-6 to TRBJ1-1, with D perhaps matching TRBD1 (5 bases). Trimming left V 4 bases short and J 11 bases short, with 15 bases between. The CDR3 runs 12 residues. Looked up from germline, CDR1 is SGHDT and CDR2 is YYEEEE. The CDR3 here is CASSLSWGVAFF. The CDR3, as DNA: TGTGCCAGCAGCCTGAGCTGGGGGGTCGCTTTCTTT.

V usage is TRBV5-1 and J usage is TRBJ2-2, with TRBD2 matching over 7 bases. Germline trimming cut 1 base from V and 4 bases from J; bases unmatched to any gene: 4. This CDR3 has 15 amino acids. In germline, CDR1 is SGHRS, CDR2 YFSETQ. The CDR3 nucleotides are TGCGCCAGCAGCTTGTTTCCTAGCGGCACCGGGGAGCTGTTTTTT. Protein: CASSLFPSGTGELFF.

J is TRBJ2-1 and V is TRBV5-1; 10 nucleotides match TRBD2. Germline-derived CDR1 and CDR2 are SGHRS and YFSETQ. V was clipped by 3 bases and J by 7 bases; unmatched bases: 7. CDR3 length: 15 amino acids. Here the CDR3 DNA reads TGCGCCAGCAGCTCCTGGCTAGCGGGAGTAAATGAGCAGTTCTTC. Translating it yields CASSSWLAGVNEQFF. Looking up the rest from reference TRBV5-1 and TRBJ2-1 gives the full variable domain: KAGVTQTPRYLIKTRGQQVTLSCSPISGHRSVSWYQQTPGQGLQFLFEYFSETQRNKGNFPGRFSGRQFSNSRSEMNVSTLELGDSALYLCASSSWLAGVNEQFFGPGTRLTVL.

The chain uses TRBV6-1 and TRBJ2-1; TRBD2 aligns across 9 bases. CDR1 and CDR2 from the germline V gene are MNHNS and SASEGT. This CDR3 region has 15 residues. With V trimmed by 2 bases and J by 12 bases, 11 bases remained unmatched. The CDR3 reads CASSETLIAGAVQFF. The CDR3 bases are TGTGCCAGCAGTGAAACTTTAATAGCGGGGGCGGTGCAGTTCTTC.

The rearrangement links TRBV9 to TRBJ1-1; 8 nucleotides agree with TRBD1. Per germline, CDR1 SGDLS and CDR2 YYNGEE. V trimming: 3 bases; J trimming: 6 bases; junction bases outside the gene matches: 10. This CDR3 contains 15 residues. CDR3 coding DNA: TGTGCCAGCAGCGCCCCCTCAGGGGGCAGAGCTGAAGCTTTCTTT. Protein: CASSAPSGGRAEAFF.

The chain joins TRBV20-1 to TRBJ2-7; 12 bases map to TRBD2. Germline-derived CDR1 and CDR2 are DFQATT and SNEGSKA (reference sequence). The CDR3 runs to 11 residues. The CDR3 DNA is TGCCTGACTAGCGGGAGCGGGGAGCAGTACTTC. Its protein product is CLTSGSGEQYF.

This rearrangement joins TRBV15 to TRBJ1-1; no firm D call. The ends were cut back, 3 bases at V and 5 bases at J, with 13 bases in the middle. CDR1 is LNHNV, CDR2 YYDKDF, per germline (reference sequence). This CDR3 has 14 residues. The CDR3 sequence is CATSRDPGRTEAFF. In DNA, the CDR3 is TGTGCCACCAGCAGGGATCCGGGGAGGACTGAAGCTTTCTTT.